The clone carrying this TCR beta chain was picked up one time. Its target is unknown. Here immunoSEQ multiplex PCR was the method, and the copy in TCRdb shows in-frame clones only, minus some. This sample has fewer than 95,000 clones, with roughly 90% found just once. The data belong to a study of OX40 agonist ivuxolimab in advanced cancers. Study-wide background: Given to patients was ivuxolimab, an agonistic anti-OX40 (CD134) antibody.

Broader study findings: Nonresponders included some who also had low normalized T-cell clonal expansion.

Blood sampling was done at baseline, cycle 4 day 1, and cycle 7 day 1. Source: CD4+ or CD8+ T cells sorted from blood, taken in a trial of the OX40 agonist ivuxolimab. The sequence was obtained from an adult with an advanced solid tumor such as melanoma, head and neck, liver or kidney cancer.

The CDR3 region has the DNA TGTGCCAGTAGTATAGGCCTGCGCAATGAGCAGTTCTTC. This sequence encodes CASSIGLRNEQFF. J is TRBJ2-1 and V is TRBV19; D is unresolved. Germline values: CDR1 LNHDA, CDR2 SQIVND (reference sequence). The CDR3 sequence is 13 residues long. The V end lost 1 base, the J end lost 6 bases, and 7 bases lay between the germline ends. The variable domain in full, with the rest retrieved from reference TRBV19 and TRBJ2-1, is DGGITQSPKYLFRKEGQNVTLSCEQNLNHDAMYWYRQDPGQGLRLIYYSQIVNDFQKGDIAEGYSVSREKKESFPLTVTSAQKNPTAFYLCASSIGLRNEQFFGPGTRLTVL.